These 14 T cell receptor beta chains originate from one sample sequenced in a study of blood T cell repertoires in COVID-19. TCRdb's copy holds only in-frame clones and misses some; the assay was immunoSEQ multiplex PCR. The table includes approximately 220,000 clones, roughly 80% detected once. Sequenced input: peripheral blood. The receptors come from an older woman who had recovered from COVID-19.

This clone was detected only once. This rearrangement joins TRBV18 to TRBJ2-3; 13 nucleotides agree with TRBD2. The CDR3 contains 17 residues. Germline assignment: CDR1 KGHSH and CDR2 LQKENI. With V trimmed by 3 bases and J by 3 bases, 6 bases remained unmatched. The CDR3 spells CASSPGTSGAITDTQYF. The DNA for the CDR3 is TGTGCCAGCTCACCCGGGACTAGCGGGGCCATAACAGATACGCAGTATTTT. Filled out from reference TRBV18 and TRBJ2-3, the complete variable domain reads NAGVMQNPRHLVRRRGQEARLRCSPMKGHSHVYWYRQLPEEGLKFMVYLQKENIIDESGMPKERFSAEFPKEGPSILRIQQVVRGDSAAYFCASSPGTSGAITDTQYFGPGTRLTVL.

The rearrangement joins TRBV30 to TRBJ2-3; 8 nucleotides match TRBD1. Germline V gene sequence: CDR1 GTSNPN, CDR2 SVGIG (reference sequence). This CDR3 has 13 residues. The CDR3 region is CAGGQGARDTQYF. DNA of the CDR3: TGTGCTGGGGGGCAGGGGGCAAGAGATACGCAGTATTTT.

CDR3 amino acids: CASRRQGFETQYF. The CDR3 bases are TGTGCCAGCAGACGACAGGGTTTTGAGACCCAGTACTTC. The chain uses TRBV11-1 and TRBJ2-5, with 7 bases matching TRBD1. The CDR3 totals 13 residues. V dropped 6 bases and J dropped 5; count of bases not matched to a gene: 6. Germline CDR1 is SGHAT and CDR2 is FQDESV (reference sequence).

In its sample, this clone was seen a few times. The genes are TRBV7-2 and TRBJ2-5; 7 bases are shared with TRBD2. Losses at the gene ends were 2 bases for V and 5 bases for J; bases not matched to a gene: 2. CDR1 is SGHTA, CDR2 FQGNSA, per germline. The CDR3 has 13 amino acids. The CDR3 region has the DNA TGTGCCAGCAGCTTACTTAGCGGGGAGACCCAGTACTTC. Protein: CASSLLSGETQYF.

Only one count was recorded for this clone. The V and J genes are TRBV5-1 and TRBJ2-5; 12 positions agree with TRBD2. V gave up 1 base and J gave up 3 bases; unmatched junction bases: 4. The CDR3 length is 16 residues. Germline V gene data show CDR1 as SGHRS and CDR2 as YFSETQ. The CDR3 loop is CASSLMTSGREETQYF. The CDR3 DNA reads TGCGCCAGCAGCTTGATGACTAGCGGGAGAGAAGAGACCCAGTACTTC.

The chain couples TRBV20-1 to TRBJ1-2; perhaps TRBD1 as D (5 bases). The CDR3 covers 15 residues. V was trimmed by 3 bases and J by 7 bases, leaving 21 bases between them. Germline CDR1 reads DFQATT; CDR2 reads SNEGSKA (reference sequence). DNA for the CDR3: TGCAGTGCTAGTGCCAGACCGGGGGACTACTCTGGCTACACCTTC. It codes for CSASARPGDYSGYTF.

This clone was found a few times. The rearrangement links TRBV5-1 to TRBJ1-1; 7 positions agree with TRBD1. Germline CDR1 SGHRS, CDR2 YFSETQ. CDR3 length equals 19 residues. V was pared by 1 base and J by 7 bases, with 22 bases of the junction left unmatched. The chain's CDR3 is CASSLLAHTGQSEIHEAFF. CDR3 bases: TGCGCCAGCAGCTTGTTAGCCCACACGGGACAGTCAGAGATACATGAAGCTTTCTTT.

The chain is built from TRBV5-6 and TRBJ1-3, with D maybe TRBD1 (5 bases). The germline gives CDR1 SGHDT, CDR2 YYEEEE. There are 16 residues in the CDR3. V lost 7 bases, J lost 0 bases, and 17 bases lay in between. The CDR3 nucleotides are TGTGCCAGCTCCCTGGGGGGGAGGCTCTCTGGAAACACCATATATTTT. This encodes CASSLGGRLSGNTIYF. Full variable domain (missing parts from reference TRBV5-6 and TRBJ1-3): DAGVTQSPTHLIKTRGQQVTLRCSPKSGHDTVSWYQQALGQGPQFIFQYYEEEERQRGNFPDRFSGHQFPNYSSELNVNALLLGDSALYLCASSLGGRLSGNTIYFGEGSWLTVV.

The CDR3 sequence is CASSLPPGQGAYGYTF. As DNA, the CDR3 is TGCGCCAGCAGCTTACCACCGGGACAGGGGGCTTATGGCTACACCTTC. The rearrangement joins TRBV5-1 to TRBJ1-2; TRBD1 aligns across 12 bases. CDR3 length: 16 amino acids. Germline CDR1 and CDR2: SGHRS and YFSETQ. With 2 bases clipped from V and 5 bases from J, the junction kept 7 bases outside the gene matches.

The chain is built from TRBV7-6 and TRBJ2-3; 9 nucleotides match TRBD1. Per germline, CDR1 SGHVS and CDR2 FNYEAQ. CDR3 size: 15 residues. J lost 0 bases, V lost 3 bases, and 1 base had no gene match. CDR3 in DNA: TGTGCCAGCAGCTTTGGACAGGGGAGCACAGATACGCAGTATTTT. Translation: CASSFGQGSTDTQYF. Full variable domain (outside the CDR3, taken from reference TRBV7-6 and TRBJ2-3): GAGVSQSPRYKVTKRGQDVALRCDPISGHVSLYWYRQALGQGPEFLTYFNYEAQQDKSGLPNDRFSAERPEGSISTLTIQRTEQRDSAMYRCASSFGQGSTDTQYFGPGTRLTVL.

The DNA for the CDR3 is TGTGCCAGCAGTTACTCGGTGGGGAGGTATAGCAATCAGCCCCAGCATTTT. Translating it yields CASSYSVGRYSNQPQHF. V usage is TRBV6-2 or TRBV6-3 and J usage is TRBJ1-5; D ambiguous. The CDR3 is made up of 17 amino acids. Germline-derived CDR1 and CDR2 are MNHEY and SVGEGT. With 0 bases removed from V and 0 bases from J, the gap between germline ends came to 12 bases.

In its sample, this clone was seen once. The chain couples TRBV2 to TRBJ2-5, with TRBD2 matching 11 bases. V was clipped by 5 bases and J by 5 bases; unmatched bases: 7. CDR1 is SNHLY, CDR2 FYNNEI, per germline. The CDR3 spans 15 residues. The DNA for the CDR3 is TGTGCCAGCAGTTTTACTAGCGGGGGTGGGGAGACCCAGTACTTC. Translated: CASSFTSGGGETQYF.

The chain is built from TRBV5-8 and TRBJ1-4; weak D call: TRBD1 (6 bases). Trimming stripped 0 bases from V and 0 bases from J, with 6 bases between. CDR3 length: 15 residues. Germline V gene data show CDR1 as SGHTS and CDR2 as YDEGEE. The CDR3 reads CASSLEGATNEKLFF. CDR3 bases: TGTGCCAGCAGCTTGGAGGGGGCAACTAATGAAAAACTGTTTTTT.

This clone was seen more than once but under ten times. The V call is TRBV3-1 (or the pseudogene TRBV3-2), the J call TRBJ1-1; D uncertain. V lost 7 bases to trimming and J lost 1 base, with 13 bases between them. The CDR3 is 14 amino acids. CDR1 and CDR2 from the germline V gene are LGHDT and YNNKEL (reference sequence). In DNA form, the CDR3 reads TGTGCCAGCACAAGCGGGCCCCGGAACACTGAAGCTTTCTTT. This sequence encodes CASTSGPRNTEAFF.